This TCR beta chain was recovered during a study of blood T cell repertoires in COVID-19. Study-wide background: Acute and convalescent COVID-19 specimens originated in the United States, Italy and Spain.

Clones were sequenced by immunoSEQ multiplex PCR, and TCRdb holds only the in-frame ones, with some missing. Seen here are approximately 170,000 clones, under 90% observed once, and the top ten hold roughly 8%. This clone was counted only a few times. This CDR3 contains 12 residues. Germline V gene data show CDR1 as SGHNT and CDR2 as YYREEE (reference sequence). The V end was cut by 4 bases, the J end by 7 bases, with 11 bases between. The origin of this receptor is a woman aged 45-60 years who had recovered from COVID-19. The sample comprised PBMCs or T cells enriched from blood (not recorded which). V gene TRBV5-4 combines with J gene TRBJ1-2; D unresolved. CDR3 sequence reads: CASSQTTGGYTF. The CDR3 coding sequence is TGTGCCAGCAGCCAAACCACGGGTGGCTACACCTTC.